This TCR beta chain is drawn from a study of CD8+ T cells in alopecia areata. Study-level background: The drug, oral tofacitinib, was given to treated patients at 5 to 10 mg twice daily.

Reverse transcription of extracted RNA yielded cDNA, which provided the sequencing template. Repertoires were generated with immunoSEQ multiplex PCR, while TCRdb's copy carries only in-frame clones and drops some. The repertoire has 100,000 to 150,000 clones, approximately 48% of them found once; the top ten carry over 15%. CDR1 and CDR2 (germline): SGHVS, FQNEAQ. This CDR3 has 14 residues. V shed 10 bases and J 0 bases; nucleotides not matched to a gene: 6. The chain joins TRBV7-8 to TRBJ2-1; 7 bases fit TRBD2. The material sequenced was CD8+ T cells sorted from blood, taken at week 0. This clonotype was sampled from a human donor with alopecia areata. CDR3: CATAGGTSYNEQFF. The CDR3 nucleotides read TGTGCCACCGCCGGGGGGACCTCCTACAATGAGCAGTTCTTC.